Below are 26 T cell receptor beta chains sequenced from a single sample in a study of neurological immune-mediated disorders. Via MiXCR, TCRdb re-called the 5' RACE reads, giving one row per CDR3 protein. Of about 59,000 distinct CDR3 sequences listed, roughly an eighth are singletons. Sequenced input: PBMCs. The receptor source for this set is an older woman with HTLV-1-associated myelopathy (HAM/TSP).

The chain joins TRBV20-1 to TRBJ2-7; TRBD1 aligns across 12 bases. In germline, CDR1 is DFQATT, CDR2 SNEGSKA (reference sequence). The J segment lost 5 bases and the V segment lost 0 bases, leaving 8 bases of the junction unmatched. The CDR3 runs 16 residues. The CDR3 here is CSARDFQGTGGDEQYF. For the CDR3, the DNA is TGCAGTGCTAGAGATTTCCAGGGGACAGGGGGCGACGAGCAGTACTTC.

The chain recombines TRBV7-6 with TRBJ1-2, with a tentative D call TRBD1 (6 bases). Germline V gives CDR1 SGHVS, CDR2 FNYEAQ. The CDR3 extends over 15 amino acids. Trimming stripped 5 bases from V and 4 bases from J, with 17 bases between. The CDR3 reads CASSPEQGGVYGYTF. The CDR3 DNA reads as TGTGCCAGCAGCCCCGAACAGGGCGGCGTCTATGGCTACACCTTC.

There are many counts of this clonotype. V usage is TRBV5-1 and J usage is TRBJ2-5; D is undetermined. This CDR3 spans 16 amino acids. Trimming pared 0 bases from V and 0 bases from J, leaving 12 bases between. The V gene's germline CDR1 is SGHRS and CDR2 YFSETQ. CDR3 sequence (DNA): TGCGCCAGCAGCTTGGAGGTAGGGAACCACCAAGAGACCCAGTACTTC. Translating gives CASSLEVGNHQETQYF.

This clonotype has ten or more counts. V and J are TRBV5-1 and TRBJ2-7; 8 nucleotides agree with TRBD1. CDR1 SGHRS and CDR2 YFSETQ come from the germline V gene. This CDR3 is built from 14 residues. J was trimmed by 5 bases and V by 4 bases; bases with no gene match: 8. CDR3: CASSGQGFPDEQYF. The DNA of the CDR3 is TGCGCCAGCAGCGGACAGGGTTTCCCGGACGAGCAGTACTTC.

Many counts were recorded for this clonotype. The rearrangement links TRBV18 to TRBJ2-7; 8 positions agree with TRBD2. The CDR3 spans 11 residues. The germline CDR1 and CDR2 sequences are KGHSH and LQKENI. The trim removed 6 bases at V and 6 bases at J, leaving 1 base unmatched. The CDR3 DNA follows: TGTGCCAGCTCCGGGGGGGGCGAGCAGTACTTC. Encoded protein: CASSGGGEQYF.

This clonotype was detected ten times or more. The J gene is TRBJ1-1, the V gene TRBV6-1, with D perhaps TRBD1 (6 bases). V lost 3 bases, J lost 6 bases, and 8 bases lay in between. Germline V gene sequence: CDR1 MNHNS, CDR2 SASEGT. This CDR3 is built from 12 residues. The CDR3 DNA reads TGTGCCAGCAGTGAGGGGGGGCCTGAAGCTTTCTTT. Translating it yields CASSEGGPEAFF.

V is TRBV7-9 and J is TRBJ2-5, with 11 bases identical to TRBD2. This CDR3 is 15 amino acids long. CDR1 and CDR2 from the germline V gene are SEHNR and FQNEAQ (reference sequence). Losses at the gene ends were 3 bases for V and 2 bases for J; bases not matched to a gene: 2. The CDR3 sequence is CASSLTSGMQETQYF. The CDR3 DNA reads as TGTGCCAGCAGCTTGACTAGCGGGATGCAAGAGACCCAGTACTTC.

This clonotype was counted at least ten times. The rearrangement links TRBV5-1 to TRBJ1-2; 10 bases fit TRBD1. Germline loops: CDR1 SGHRS, CDR2 YFSETQ. The CDR3 covers 15 residues. Trimming at V came to 4 bases and at J to 6 bases, leaving 9 bases not matched to a gene. This chain's CDR3 is CASSLRQGATDGYTF. The CDR3 coding sequence is TGCGCCAGCAGCCTAAGACAGGGGGCAACGGATGGCTACACCTTC.

This clonotype is termed medium-sized. The J gene is TRBJ1-4, the V gene TRBV5-1; weak D call: TRBD1 (6 bases). Per the germline V gene, CDR1 is SGHRS and CDR2 is YFSETQ. V was cut by 2 bases and J by 2 bases, with 13 bases left in between. The CDR3 is 16 residues long. The DNA for the CDR3 is TGCGCCAGCAGCTTACAAACAGGGCGGACTAATGAAAAACTGTTTTTT. Its translation: CASSLQTGRTNEKLFF.

This clonotype occurred many times. The rearrangement links TRBV20-1 to TRBJ2-5; D remains ambiguous. This CDR3 has 12 amino acids. Trimming pared 1 base from V and 7 bases from J, leaving 10 bases between. The germline V gene has CDR1 DFQATT and CDR2 SNEGSKA (reference sequence). The CDR3 loop reads CSARVGDGTQYF. The CDR3 nucleotides are TGCAGTGCTAGAGTTGGGGATGGGACCCAGTACTTC.

This clonotype has ten or more counts. This chain joins TRBV7-2 and TRBJ2-1; 7 bases are shared with TRBD2. The CDR3 is made up of 15 amino acids. J gave up 3 bases and V 0 bases, and 2 bases lay outside the gene matches. CDR1 is SGHTA and CDR2 is FQGNSA in the germline V gene. This CDR3 reads CASSLAPSGYNEQFF. As DNA, the CDR3 is TGTGCCAGCAGCTTAGCCCCTAGCGGCTACAATGAGCAGTTCTTC.

This clonotype has ten or more counts. The V and J genes are TRBV5-1 and TRBJ2-3, with TRBD1 matching over 9 bases. The CDR3 loop spans 13 amino acids. Germline CDR1 is SGHRS and CDR2 is YFSETQ. V was pared by 10 bases and J by 6 bases, with 9 bases of the junction left unmatched. CDR3 nucleotide sequence: TGCGCCGGAAGACAGGGGGAAGGTGATACGCAGTATTTT. Amino acids: CAGRQGEGDTQYF.

Many counts were recorded for this clonotype. V is TRBV7-3 and J is TRBJ2-7, with D unclear. V was trimmed by 5 bases and J by 3 bases, leaving 11 bases between them. This CDR3 contains 13 residues. Per the germline V gene, CDR1 is SGHTA and CDR2 is FQGTGA. CDR3 nucleotide sequence: TGTGCCAGCAGCCTTCTTGGCGACTACGAGCAGTACTTC. It codes for CASSLLGDYEQYF.

With respect to this clonotype: One base away lies a much larger clone, so this may be a sequencing read error. The rearrangement uses TRBV9 and TRBJ2-2; D gene ambiguous. This CDR3 has 16 residues. From germline, CDR1 is SGDLS and CDR2 YYNGEE. Written as DNA, the CDR3 is TGTGCCAGCAGCGTAGAGAGTACGGATAACAACGGGGAGCTGTTTTTT. The encoded protein is CASSVESTDNNGELFF. The full variable domain, its missing parts supplied by reference TRBV9 and TRBJ2-2, is DSGVTQTPKHLITATGQRVTLRCSPRSGDLSVYWYQQSLDQGLQFLIQYYNGEERAKGNILERFSAQQFPDLHSELNLSSLELGDSALYFCASSVESTDNNGELFFGEGSRLTVL.

Ten or more counts support this clonotype. V is TRBV15 and J is TRBJ2-1; 8 bases agree with TRBD1. The CDR3 has 15 amino acids. The ends lost 3 bases at V and 8 bases at J; junction bases unmatched: 9. The V gene's germline CDR1 is LNHNV and CDR2 YYDKDF (reference sequence). The CDR3, as DNA: TGTGCCACCAGCAGGGGGACAGGTCAGCAGGATGAGCAGTTCTTC. This translates into CATSRGTGQQDEQFF. Together with reference TRBV15 and TRBJ2-1, the CDR3 gives the full variable domain: DAMVIQNPRYQVTQFGKPVTLSCSQTLNHNVMYWYQQKSSQAPKLLFHYYDKDFNNEADTPDNFQSRRPNTSFCFLDIRSPGLGDTAMYLCATSRGTGQQDEQFFGPGTRLTVL.

Only a few counts were recorded for this clonotype. This rearrangement joins TRBV3-1 to TRBJ1-1; TRBD1 is a possible D gene (5 bases). V lost 1 base, J lost 11 bases, and 14 bases lay in between. Per the germline V gene, CDR1 is LGHDT and CDR2 is YNNKEL (reference sequence). The CDR3 loop spans 13 amino acids. CDR3 sequence reads: CASSQGGTPAAFF. CDR3 in DNA: TGTGCCAGCAGCCAAGGGGGGACTCCTGCGGCTTTCTTT.

Ten or more counts support this clonotype. The rearrangement joins TRBV4-1 to TRBJ2-5; unclear D gene. The CDR3 length is 14 residues. Trimming left V 4 bases short and J 1 base short, with 10 bases between. CDR1 and CDR2 from the germline V gene are MGHRA and YSYEKL. The CDR3 DNA follows: TGCGCCAGCAGCCCCCGGGTAGGCCAAGAGACCCAGTACTTC. Protein product: CASSPRVGQETQYF.

The chain links TRBV5-1 to TRBJ2-1; tentative D call: TRBD2 (6 bases). The CDR3 is 15 residues long. V was pared by 0 bases and J by 3 bases, with 10 bases between. Germline V lookup: CDR1 SGHRS, CDR2 YFSETQ. The CDR3 DNA sequence: TGCGCCAGCAGCTTGGTTGCGGGAAGCTACAATGAGCAGTTCTTC. It encodes CASSLVAGSYNEQFF.

In regard to this clonotype: The junction and the germline gene differ at one end; a read error may be behind it. The CDR3 bases are TGCAGCGGATACCATGAGGGGGCGGATGGGGCCAACGTTCTGACTTTC. Its translation is CSGYHEGADGANVLTF. V is TRBV29-1 and J is TRBJ2-6; 7 bases agree with TRBD1. The CDR3 is 16 amino acids. CDR1 is SQVTM and CDR2 is ANQGSEA in the germline V gene.

This clonotype appeared many times. J is TRBJ1-4 and V is TRBV5-1; D uncertain. The CDR3 totals 15 residues. The germline V gene encodes CDR1 SGHRS and CDR2 YFSETQ. Trimming left V 3 bases short and J 4 bases short, with 13 bases between. The CDR3 nucleotides read TGCGCCAGCAGCTCCAACGGGGAAAATAATGAAAAACTGTTTTTT. Residues: CASSSNGENNEKLFF.

By its share, this clonotype is medium-sized (0.01 to 0.1%). The V and J genes are TRBV12-3 or TRBV12-4 and TRBJ1-6; D call uncertain. This CDR3 region has 13 residues. The ends were cut back, 3 bases at V and 7 bases at J, with 7 bases in the middle. This CDR3 is CASSFSVNSPLHF. For the CDR3, the DNA is TGTGCCAGCAGTTTCTCCGTAAATTCACCCCTCCACTTT.

This clonotype has at least ten counts. The chain recombines TRBV6-5 with TRBJ2-2; D is uncertain. V was clipped by 2 bases and J by 7 bases, with 5 bases between them. The germline V gene has CDR1 MNHEY and CDR2 SVGAGI. The length of the CDR3 is 12 residues. CDR3 loop: CASSYNNGELFF. CDR3 in DNA: TGTGCCAGCAGTTACAATAACGGGGAGCTGTTTTTT.

This clonotype was seen ten or more times. J is TRBJ2-7 and V is TRBV10-3, with a weak D call TRBD2 (6 bases). V was trimmed by 3 bases and J by 2 bases, leaving 14 bases between them. Germline CDR1 and CDR2: ENHRY and SYGVKD. The CDR3 is made up of 15 amino acids. In nucleotides, the CDR3 is TGTGCCATCAGTGACCCGGGACGGAGGGCCTACGAGCAGTACTTC. Amino acid sequence: CAISDPGRRAYEQYF.

At least ten counts were recorded for this clonotype. This rearrangement joins TRBV7-9 to TRBJ1-1; 9 bases align to TRBD1. Germline values: CDR1 SEHNR, CDR2 FQNEAQ (reference sequence). V gave up 8 bases and J gave up 1 base; unmatched junction bases: 2. The CDR3 extends over 13 amino acids. CDR3 protein: CASAGQGNTEAFF. The DNA of the CDR3 is TGTGCCAGCGCGGGACAGGGGAACACTGAAGCTTTCTTT.

This clonotype was detected many times. The chain carries TRBV5-1 and TRBJ2-7; perhaps TRBD1 as D (6 bases). The V and J ends lost 4 bases and 0 bases respectively, with 17 bases between them. This CDR3 has 16 amino acids. Germline CDR1 reads SGHRS; CDR2 reads YFSETQ. CDR3 nucleotides: TGCGCCAGCAGCCCGGGTAGGACAGTCGACTCCTACGAGCAGTACTTC. Translation gives CASSPGRTVDSYEQYF. Combining the CDR3 with reference TRBV5-1 and TRBJ2-7 gives the whole variable domain KAGVTQTPRYLIKTRGQQVTLSCSPISGHRSVSWYQQTPGQGLQFLFEYFSETQRNKGNFPGRFSGRQFSNSRSEMNVSTLELGDSALYLCASSPGRTVDSYEQYFGPGTRLTVT.

In this sample, this clonotype turned up many times. The chain uses TRBV20-1 and TRBJ2-3; 13 nucleotides line up with TRBD2. After removal of 6 bases from V and 3 bases from J, the junction contained 3 bases not matched to a gene. Germline V gene lookup returns CDR1 DFQATT and CDR2 SNEGSKA (reference sequence). This CDR3 is built from 14 residues. The CDR3 nucleotides are TGCAGTGCCGGGACTAGCGGGATAACAGATACGCAGTATTTT. Translating gives CSAGTSGITDTQYF.